Presented here are 13 T cell receptor beta chains from one specimen sequenced in a study of radiation and T cells in renal cell carcinoma (dated by TCRdb to 2020 to 2021). The intended sense of this specimen's time point label: blood 2 weeks post-SBRT. Reading the label with the study, this specimen's treatment or condition is: 15 Gy SBRT to primary tumor, nephrectomy 4 weeks later. The library was made by the immunoSEQ multiplex PCR assay. The clones in this table, taken by TCRdb from immuneACCESS, are in-frame only. Not every clone is retained; where verified, under half of the shortfall comes from an unresolved V gene, and the cause of the rest is unknown. In this sample the table shows 25,000 to 30,000 clones, over 70% of which occur a single time. The biggest ten clones account for about 33% of the sample. The source material was blood, sampled from a patient whose treatment included radiotherapy and nephrectomy. Receptor source: a man aged 60-69 years with renal cell carcinoma.

This clone came up once. The chain is built from TRBV15 and TRBJ2-1; D is possibly TRBD2 (6 bases). V was shortened by 6 bases and J by 5 bases, with 14 bases between the two germline ends. The CDR3 totals 14 residues. Looked up from germline, CDR1 is LNHNV and CDR2 is YYDKDF (reference sequence). CDR3 residues: CATRRRALNNEQFF. The CDR3 DNA sequence: TGTGCCACCAGAAGGAGGGCCCTAAACAATGAGCAGTTCTTC. Full variable domain (outside the CDR3, taken from reference TRBV15 and TRBJ2-1): DAMVIQNPRYQVTQFGKPVTLSCSQTLNHNVMYWYQQKSSQAPKLLFHYYDKDFNNEADTPDNFQSRRPNTSFCFLDIRSPGLGDTAMYLCATRRRALNNEQFFGPGTRLTVL.

The gene calls are TRBV15 and TRBJ2-3, with a weak D call TRBD2 (5 bases). The V end lost 1 base, the J end lost 3 bases, and 11 bases lay between the germline ends. The CDR3 covers 15 residues. Germline CDR1 and CDR2: LNHNV and YYDKDF (reference sequence). The CDR3: CATSRGRSWTDTQYF. In DNA form, the CDR3 reads TGTGCCACCAGCAGAGGGAGGTCCTGGACAGATACGCAGTATTTT.

The chain employs TRBV30 and TRBJ2-2; maybe TRBD2 (5 bases). This CDR3 region has 14 residues. Germline CDR1 GTSNPN, CDR2 SVGIG (reference sequence). The V gene lost 1 base and the J gene lost 3 bases, with 9 bases spanning the gap. Here the CDR3 reads CAWSGELYTGELFF. CDR3 in DNA: TGTGCCTGGAGTGGGGAGCTTTACACCGGGGAGCTGTTTTTT.

The chain uses TRBV4-1 and TRBJ2-4; 11 bases are a match to TRBD2. CDR3 length: 18 residues. Germline-derived CDR1 and CDR2 are MGHRA and YSYEKL. Losses at the gene ends were 1 base for V and 8 bases for J; bases not matched to a gene: 13. The CDR3 loop reads CASSQGTSGRQARDIQYF. DNA of the CDR3: TGCGCCAGCAGCCAAGGGACTAGCGGGCGCCAAGCCAGGGACATTCAGTACTTC.

V gene TRBV19 combines with J gene TRBJ2-6, with D maybe TRBD1 (6 bases). Trimming stripped 8 bases from V and 0 bases from J, with 8 bases between. This CDR3 has 14 amino acids. CDR1 and CDR2 (germline): LNHDA, SQIVND (reference sequence). This chain's CDR3 is CASQTGSGANVLTF. The DNA of the CDR3 is TGTGCCAGTCAGACAGGCTCTGGGGCCAACGTCCTGACTTTC.

The gene calls are TRBV9 and TRBJ2-7; 8 bases map to TRBD1. Looked up from germline, CDR1 is SGDLS and CDR2 is YYNGEE. V lost 2 bases to trimming and J lost 4 bases; unmatched junction nucleotides: 11. The CDR3 is 16 amino acids. The CDR3 reads CASSVAPGGEYYEQYF. DNA of the CDR3: TGTGCCAGCAGCGTCGCCCCAGGGGGCGAGTATTACGAGCAGTACTTC. Filled out from reference TRBV9 and TRBJ2-7, the complete variable domain reads DSGVTQTPKHLITATGQRVTLRCSPRSGDLSVYWYQQSLDQGLQFLIQYYNGEERAKGNILERFSAQQFPDLHSELNLSSLELGDSALYFCASSVAPGGEYYEQYFGPGTRLTVT.

The rearrangement joins TRBV5-1 to TRBJ2-6; no reliable D call. V lost 4 bases, J lost 2 bases, and 4 bases lay in between. CDR1 and CDR2 (germline): SGHRS, YFSETQ. CDR3 length: 13 amino acids. CDR3 in amino acids: CASSEPGANVLTF. The CDR3 coding sequence is TGCGCCAGCAGCGAGCCTGGGGCCAACGTCCTGACTTTC.

The J gene is TRBJ2-7, the V gene TRBV9; D not resolved. The V and J ends lost 4 bases and 6 bases respectively, with 14 bases between them. In germline, CDR1 is SGDLS, CDR2 YYNGEE. CDR3 length: 13 residues. CDR3 amino acids: CASSLTPISEQYF. Written as DNA, the CDR3 is TGTGCCAGCAGCCTCACTCCGATCAGCGAGCAGTACTTC.

The chain joins TRBV5-4 to TRBJ2-1, with 11 bases matching TRBD1. J gave up 8 bases and V 4 bases, and 5 bases lay outside the gene matches. From germline, CDR1 is SGHNT and CDR2 YYREEE (reference sequence). CDR3 size: 14 residues. The CDR3 DNA sequence: TGTGCCAGCAGCGCCGGGACAGGGGGTGATGAGCAGTTCTTC. It yields the protein CASSAGTGGDEQFF.

The chain is built from TRBV5-8 and TRBJ2-1; TRBD1 aligns across 8 bases. CDR1 and CDR2 (germline): SGHTS, YDEGEE. After removal of 1 base from V and 9 bases from J, the junction contained 3 bases not matched to a gene. The CDR3 spans 13 residues. For the CDR3, the DNA is TGTGCCAGCAGCTTGATAACAGGGGGTGAGCAGTTCTTC. Translating gives CASSLITGGEQFF.

The V and J genes are TRBV19 and TRBJ2-5, with a tentative D call TRBD1 (6 bases). This CDR3 has 11 amino acids. Trimming left V 6 bases short and J 4 bases short, with 6 bases between. CDR1 and CDR2 (germline): LNHDA, SQIVND (reference sequence). The CDR3 bases are TGTGCCAGTAGAGGGGGAGAGACCCAGTACTTC. Residues: CASRGGETQYF.

In DNA form, the CDR3 reads TGTGCCAGCAGCTTGGATGGGACGGCATTTTCCTACGAGCAGTACTTC. Translation gives CASSLDGTAFSYEQYF. The chain is built from TRBV5-5 and TRBJ2-7, with D perhaps given as TRBD1 or TRBD2 (5 bases each). V was clipped by 0 bases and J by 1 base, with 14 bases between them. CDR1 is SGHKS, CDR2 YYEKEE, per germline (reference sequence). The CDR3 is made up of 16 amino acids.

The chain couples TRBV5-5 to TRBJ2-5; D ambiguous. The CDR3 loop spans 11 amino acids. Trimming pared 4 bases from V and 7 bases from J, leaving 8 bases between. Looked up from germline, CDR1 is SGHKS and CDR2 is YYEKEE (reference sequence). CDR3 sequence (DNA): TGTGCCAGCAGCCCGTCCCGGACCCAGTACTTC. Protein: CASSPSRTQYF.